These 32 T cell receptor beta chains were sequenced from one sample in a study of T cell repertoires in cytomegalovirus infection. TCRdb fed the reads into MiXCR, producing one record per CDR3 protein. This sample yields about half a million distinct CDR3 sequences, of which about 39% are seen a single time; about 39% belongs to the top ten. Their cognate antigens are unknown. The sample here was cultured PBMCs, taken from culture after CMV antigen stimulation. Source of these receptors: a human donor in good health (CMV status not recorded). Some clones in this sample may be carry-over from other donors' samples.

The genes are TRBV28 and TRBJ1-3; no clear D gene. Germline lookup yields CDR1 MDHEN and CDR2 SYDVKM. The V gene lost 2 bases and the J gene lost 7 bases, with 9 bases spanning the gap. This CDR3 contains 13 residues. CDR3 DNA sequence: TGTGCCAGCAGTTTAGCCGTTTTGAACACCATATATTTT. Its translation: CASSLAVLNTIYF.

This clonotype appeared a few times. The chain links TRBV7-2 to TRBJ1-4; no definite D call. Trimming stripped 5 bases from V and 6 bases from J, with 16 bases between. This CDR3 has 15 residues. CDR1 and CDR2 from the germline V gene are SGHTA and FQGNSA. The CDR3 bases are TGTGCCAGCAGCCCGCGGACGGTGGGGTATGAAAAACTGTTTTTT. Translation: CASSPRTVGYEKLFF.

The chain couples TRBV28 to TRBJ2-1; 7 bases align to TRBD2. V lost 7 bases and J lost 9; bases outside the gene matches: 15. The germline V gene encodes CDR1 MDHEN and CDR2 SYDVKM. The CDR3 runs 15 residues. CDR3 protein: CASTYGVQRGGEQFF. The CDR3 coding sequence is TGTGCCAGCACCTACGGCGTCCAGCGGGGTGGTGAGCAGTTCTTC.

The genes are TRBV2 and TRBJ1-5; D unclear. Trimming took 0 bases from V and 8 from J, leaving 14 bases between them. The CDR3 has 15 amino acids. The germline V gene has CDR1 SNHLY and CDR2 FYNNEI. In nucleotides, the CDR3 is TGTGCCAGCAGTGAAGCGCTTGGACTTACCGAGCCCCAGCATTTT. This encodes CASSEALGLTEPQHF.

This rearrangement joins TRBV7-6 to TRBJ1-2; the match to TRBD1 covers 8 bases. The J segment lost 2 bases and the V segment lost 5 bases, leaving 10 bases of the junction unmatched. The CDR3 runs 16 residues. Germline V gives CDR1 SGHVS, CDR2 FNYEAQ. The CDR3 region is CASSHKTGDLNYGYTF. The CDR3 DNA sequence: TGTGCCAGCAGCCACAAGACAGGGGACTTGAACTATGGCTACACCTTC.

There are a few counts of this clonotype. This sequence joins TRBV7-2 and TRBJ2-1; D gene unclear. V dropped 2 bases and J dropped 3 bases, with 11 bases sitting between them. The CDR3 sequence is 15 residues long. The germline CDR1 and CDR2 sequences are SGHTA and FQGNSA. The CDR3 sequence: CASSLYVRDYNEQFF. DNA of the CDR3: TGTGCCAGCAGCTTATATGTTAGAGACTACAATGAGCAGTTCTTC.

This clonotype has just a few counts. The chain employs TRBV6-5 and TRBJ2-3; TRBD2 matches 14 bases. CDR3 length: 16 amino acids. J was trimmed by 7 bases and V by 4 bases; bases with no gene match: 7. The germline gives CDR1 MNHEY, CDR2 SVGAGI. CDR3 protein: CASSLRLAGGVYTQYF. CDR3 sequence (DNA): TGTGCCAGCAGTTTACGACTAGCGGGAGGGGTGTATACGCAGTATTTT.

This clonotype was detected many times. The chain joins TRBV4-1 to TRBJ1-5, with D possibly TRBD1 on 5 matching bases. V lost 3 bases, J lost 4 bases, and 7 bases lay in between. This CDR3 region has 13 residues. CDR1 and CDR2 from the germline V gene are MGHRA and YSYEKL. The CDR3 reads CASSQGPNQPQHF. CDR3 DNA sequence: TGCGCCAGCAGCCAGGGACCTAATCAGCCCCAGCATTTT.

CDR3 in DNA: TGTGCCAGTAGTATACGAGGGGTCTACGGCTACACCTTC. Translation: CASSIRGVYGYTF. V gene TRBV19 combines with J gene TRBJ1-2; tentative D call: TRBD1 (5 bases). The germline CDR1 and CDR2 sequences are LNHDA and SQIVND (reference sequence). With 2 bases removed from V and 8 bases from J, the gap between germline ends came to 12 bases. The CDR3 runs 13 residues.

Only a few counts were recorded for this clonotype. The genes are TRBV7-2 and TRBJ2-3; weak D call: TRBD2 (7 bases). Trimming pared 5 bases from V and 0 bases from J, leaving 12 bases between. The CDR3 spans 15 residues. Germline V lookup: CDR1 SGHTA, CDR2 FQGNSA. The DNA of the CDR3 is TGTGCCAGCAGCAGGGGGGGGAAGAGCACAGATACGCAGTATTTT. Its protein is CASSRGGKSTDTQYF.

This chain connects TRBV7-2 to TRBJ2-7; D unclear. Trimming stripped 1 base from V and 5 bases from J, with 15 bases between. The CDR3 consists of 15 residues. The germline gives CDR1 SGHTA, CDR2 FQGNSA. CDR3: CASSLDGYRRDEQYF. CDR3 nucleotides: TGTGCCAGCAGCTTAGACGGGTACCGTCGGGACGAGCAGTACTTC. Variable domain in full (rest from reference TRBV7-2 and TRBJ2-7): GAGVSQSPSNKVTEKGKDVELRCDPISGHTALYWYRQSLGQGLEFLIYFQGNSAPDKSGLPSDRFSAERTGGSVSTLTIQRTQQEDSAVYLCASSLDGYRRDEQYFGPGTRLTVT.

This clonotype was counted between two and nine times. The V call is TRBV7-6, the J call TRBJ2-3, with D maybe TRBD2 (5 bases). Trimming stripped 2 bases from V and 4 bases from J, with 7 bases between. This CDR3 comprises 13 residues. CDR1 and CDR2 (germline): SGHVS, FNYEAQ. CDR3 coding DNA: TGTGCCAGCAGCTTAAGGACTTCAGATACGCAGTATTTT. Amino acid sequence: CASSLRTSDTQYF.

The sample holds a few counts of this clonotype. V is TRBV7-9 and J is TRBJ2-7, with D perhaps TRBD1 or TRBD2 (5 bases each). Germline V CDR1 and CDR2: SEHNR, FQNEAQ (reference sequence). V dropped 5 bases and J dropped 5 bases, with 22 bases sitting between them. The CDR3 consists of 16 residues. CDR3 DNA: TGTGCCAGCAGCCCCGGTAGAGTGAGTCGGGGCCACGAGCAGTACTTC. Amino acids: CASSPGRVSRGHEQYF.

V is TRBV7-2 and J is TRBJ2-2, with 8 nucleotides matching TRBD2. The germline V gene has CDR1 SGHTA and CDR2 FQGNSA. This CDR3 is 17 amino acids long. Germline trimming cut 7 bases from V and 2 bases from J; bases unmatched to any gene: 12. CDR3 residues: CASKKGPVAGNTGELFF. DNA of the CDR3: TGTGCCAGCAAAAAAGGGCCGGTAGCGGGAAACACCGGGGAGCTGTTTTTT.

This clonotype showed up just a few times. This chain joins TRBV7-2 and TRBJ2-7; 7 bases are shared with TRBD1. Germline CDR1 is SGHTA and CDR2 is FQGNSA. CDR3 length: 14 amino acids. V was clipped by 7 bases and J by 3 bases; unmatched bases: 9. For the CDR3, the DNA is TGTGCCAGCATCGCCCTCCGGGACAGCTACGAGCAGTACTTC. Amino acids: CASIALRDSYEQYF.

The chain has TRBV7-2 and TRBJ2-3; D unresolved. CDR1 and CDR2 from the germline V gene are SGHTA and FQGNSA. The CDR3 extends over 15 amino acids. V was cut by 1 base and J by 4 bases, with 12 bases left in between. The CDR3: CASSLVARTPDTQYF. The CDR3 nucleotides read TGTGCCAGCAGCTTAGTGGCTAGGACCCCAGATACGCAGTATTTT.

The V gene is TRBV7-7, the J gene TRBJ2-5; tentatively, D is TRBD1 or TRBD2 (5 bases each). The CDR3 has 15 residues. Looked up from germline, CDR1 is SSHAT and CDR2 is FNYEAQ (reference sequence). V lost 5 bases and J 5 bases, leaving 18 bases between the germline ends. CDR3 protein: CASSPNRDPGETQYF. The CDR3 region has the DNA TGTGCCAGCAGCCCCAACCGGGACCCCGGGGAGACCCAGTACTTC. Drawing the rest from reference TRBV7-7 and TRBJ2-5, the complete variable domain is GAGVSQSPRYKVTKRGQDVTLRCDPISSHATLYWYQQALGQGPEFLTYFNYEAQPDKSGLPSDRFSAERPEGSISTLTIQRTEQRDSAMYRCASSPNRDPGETQYFGPGTRLLVL.

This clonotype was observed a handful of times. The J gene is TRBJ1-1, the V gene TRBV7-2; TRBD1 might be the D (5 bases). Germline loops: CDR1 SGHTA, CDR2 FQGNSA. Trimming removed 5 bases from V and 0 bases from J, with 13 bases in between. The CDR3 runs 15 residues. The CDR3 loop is CASSGWGGLNTEAFF. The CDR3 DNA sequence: TGTGCCAGCAGCGGATGGGGGGGATTGAACACTGAAGCTTTCTTT.

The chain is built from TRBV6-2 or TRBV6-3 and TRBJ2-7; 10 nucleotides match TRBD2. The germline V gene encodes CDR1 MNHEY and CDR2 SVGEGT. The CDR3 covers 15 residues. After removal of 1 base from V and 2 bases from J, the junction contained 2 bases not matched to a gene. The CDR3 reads CASSYWTSGAYEQYF. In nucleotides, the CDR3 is TGTGCCAGCAGTTACTGGACTAGCGGTGCCTACGAGCAGTACTTC.

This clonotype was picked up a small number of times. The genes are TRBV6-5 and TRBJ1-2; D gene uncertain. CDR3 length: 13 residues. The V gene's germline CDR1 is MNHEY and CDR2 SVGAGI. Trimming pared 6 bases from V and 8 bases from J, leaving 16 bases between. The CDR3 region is CASSPPGRGGYTF. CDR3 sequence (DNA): TGTGCCAGCAGCCCCCCCGGCCGAGGGGGCTACACCTTC.

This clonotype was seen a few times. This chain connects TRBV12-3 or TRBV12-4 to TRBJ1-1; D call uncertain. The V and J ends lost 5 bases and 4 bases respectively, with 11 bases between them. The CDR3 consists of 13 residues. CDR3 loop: CASSVDIRTEAFF. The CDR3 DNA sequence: TGTGCCAGCAGTGTCGACATCCGCACTGAAGCTTTCTTT.

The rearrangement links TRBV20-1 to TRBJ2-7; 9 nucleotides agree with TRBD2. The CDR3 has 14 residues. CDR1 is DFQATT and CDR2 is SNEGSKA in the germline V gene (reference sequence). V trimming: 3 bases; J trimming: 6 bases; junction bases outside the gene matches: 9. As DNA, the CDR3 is TGCAGTGCTAGCGGCGGGACTAGCTCCCTCGAGCAGTACTTC. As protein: CSASGGTSSLEQYF.

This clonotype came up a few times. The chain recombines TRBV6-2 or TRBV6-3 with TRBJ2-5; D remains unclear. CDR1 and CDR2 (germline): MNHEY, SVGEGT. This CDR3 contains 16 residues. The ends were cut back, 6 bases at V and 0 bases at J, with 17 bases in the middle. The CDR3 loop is CASSQRPGRYQETQYF. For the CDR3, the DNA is TGTGCCAGCAGCCAGCGTCCGGGCCGGTACCAAGAGACCCAGTACTTC.

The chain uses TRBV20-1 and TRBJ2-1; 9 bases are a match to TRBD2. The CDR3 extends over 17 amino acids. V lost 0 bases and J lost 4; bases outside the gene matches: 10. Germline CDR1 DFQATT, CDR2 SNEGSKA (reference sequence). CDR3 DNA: TGCAGTGCTAGAGATTCCGGAGCGGGGGGTATTTACAATGAGCAGTTCTTC. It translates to CSARDSGAGGIYNEQFF.

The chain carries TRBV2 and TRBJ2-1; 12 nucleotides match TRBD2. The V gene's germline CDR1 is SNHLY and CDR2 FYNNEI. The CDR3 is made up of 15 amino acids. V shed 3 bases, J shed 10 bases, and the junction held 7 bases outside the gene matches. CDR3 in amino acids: CASSETSGGQWEQFF. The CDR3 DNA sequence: TGTGCCAGCAGTGAGACTAGCGGGGGTCAATGGGAGCAGTTCTTC.

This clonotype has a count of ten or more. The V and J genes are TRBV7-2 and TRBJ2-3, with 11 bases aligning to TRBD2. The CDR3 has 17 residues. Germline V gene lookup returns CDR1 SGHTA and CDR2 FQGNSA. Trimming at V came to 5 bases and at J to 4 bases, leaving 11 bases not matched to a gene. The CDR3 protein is CASSPFGSSGGSDTQYF. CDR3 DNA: TGTGCCAGCAGCCCCTTTGGGTCTAGCGGGGGGTCAGATACGCAGTATTTT. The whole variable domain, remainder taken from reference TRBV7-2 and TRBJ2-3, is GAGVSQSPSNKVTEKGKDVELRCDPISGHTALYWYRQSLGQGLEFLIYFQGNSAPDKSGLPSDRFSAERTGGSVSTLTIQRTQQEDSAVYLCASSPFGSSGGSDTQYFGPGTRLTVL.

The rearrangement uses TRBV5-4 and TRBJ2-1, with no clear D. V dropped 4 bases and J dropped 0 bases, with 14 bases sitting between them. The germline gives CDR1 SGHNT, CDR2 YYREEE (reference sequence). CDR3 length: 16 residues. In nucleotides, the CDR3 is TGTGCCAGCAGCCTTCGAGACGGACGCTCCTACAATGAGCAGTTCTTC. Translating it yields CASSLRDGRSYNEQFF. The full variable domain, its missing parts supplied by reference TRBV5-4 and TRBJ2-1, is ETGVTQSPTHLIKTRGQQVTLRCSSQSGHNTVSWYQQALGQGPQFIFQYYREEENGRGNFPPRFSGLQFPNYSSELNVNALELDDSALYLCASSLRDGRSYNEQFFGPGTRLTVL.

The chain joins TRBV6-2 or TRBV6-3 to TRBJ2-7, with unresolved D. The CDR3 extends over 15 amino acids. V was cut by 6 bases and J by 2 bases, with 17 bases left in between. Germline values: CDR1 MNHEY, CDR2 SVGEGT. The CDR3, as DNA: TGTGCCAGCAGAAACACGGGTCCCAAACCCTACGAGCAGTACTTC. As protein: CASRNTGPKPYEQYF.

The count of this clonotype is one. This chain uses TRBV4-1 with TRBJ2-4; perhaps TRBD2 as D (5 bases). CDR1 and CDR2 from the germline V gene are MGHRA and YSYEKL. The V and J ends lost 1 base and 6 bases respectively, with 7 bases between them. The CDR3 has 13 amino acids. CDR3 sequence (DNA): TGCGCCAGCAGCCAAGTTGAGGGAAACATTCAGTACTTC. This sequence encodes CASSQVEGNIQYF.

Here the CDR3 reads CASTPLQGLHTEAFF. CDR3 DNA: TGTGCCAGCACCCCACTACAAGGTCTACACACTGAAGCTTTCTTT. This sequence joins TRBV6-2 or TRBV6-3 and TRBJ1-1; D remains unclear. Germline V gives CDR1 MNHEY, CDR2 SVGEGT. The CDR3 consists of 15 residues. V shed 7 bases and J shed 3 bases, with 18 bases lying between them.

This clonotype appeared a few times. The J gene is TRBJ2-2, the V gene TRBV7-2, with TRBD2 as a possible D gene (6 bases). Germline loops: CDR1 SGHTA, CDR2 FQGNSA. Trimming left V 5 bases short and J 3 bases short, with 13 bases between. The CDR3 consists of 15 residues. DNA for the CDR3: TGTGCCAGCAGCGCGATGGGACTTTACACCGGGGAGCTGTTTTTT. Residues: CASSAMGLYTGELFF.

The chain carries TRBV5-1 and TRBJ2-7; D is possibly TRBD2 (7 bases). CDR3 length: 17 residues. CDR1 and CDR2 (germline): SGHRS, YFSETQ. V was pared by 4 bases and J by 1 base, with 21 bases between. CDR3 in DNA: TGCGCCAGCAGCACCGGCCCCGGGGGGCGAGGATCCTACGAGCAGTACTTC. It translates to CASSTGPGGRGSYEQYF.